This passage covers 22 T cell receptor beta chains from one sample sequenced in a study of cytomegalovirus exposure and HLA in healthy donors. PCR used 60 Vbeta primers and 13 Jbeta primers. Sequencing was performed with immunoSEQ multiplex PCR; in TCRdb, only in-frame clones are kept and a portion is missing. The sample includes some 120,000 clones, approximately 79% of them seen just once. The sequenced material came from PBMCs. These TCRs come from a man younger than 45 in good health and CMV-seronegative.

The V call is TRBV7-8, the J call TRBJ2-3, with D possibly being TRBD1 (5 bases). V was shortened by 8 bases and J by 4 bases, with 19 bases between the two germline ends. The CDR3 has 15 amino acids. CDR1 is SGHVS and CDR2 is FQNEAQ in the germline V gene. The CDR3 coding sequence is TGTGCCAGCGGCCAAAGGGGTGGGGAACCAGATACGCAGTATTTT. This encodes CASGQRGGEPDTQYF.

The genes are TRBV10-1 and TRBJ2-7; D is perhaps TRBD2 (6 bases). The CDR3 is 13 residues long. The V gene lost 4 bases and the J gene lost 3 bases, with 10 bases spanning the gap. From germline, CDR1 is WNHNN and CDR2 SYGVQD (reference sequence). DNA of the CDR3: TGCGCCAGCAGTGTCGGAGGGGTCTACGAGCAGTACTTC. Translated, it gives CASSVGGVYEQYF.

The chain links TRBV19 to TRBJ2-1, with TRBD1 as a possible D gene (5 bases). V was cut by 1 base and J by 5 bases, with 6 bases left in between. CDR3 size: 13 residues. Germline assignment: CDR1 LNHDA and CDR2 SQIVND (reference sequence). The CDR3 reads CASSIGGNNEQFF. The CDR3 region has the DNA TGTGCCAGTAGTATAGGGGGCAACAATGAGCAGTTCTTC.

This rearrangement joins TRBV5-1 to TRBJ2-3; D is perhaps TRBD2 (7 bases). The CDR3 extends over 16 amino acids. Trimming took 0 bases from V and 2 from J, leaving 13 bases between them. Germline CDR1 is SGHRS and CDR2 is YFSETQ. The DNA of the CDR3 is TGCGCCAGCAGCTTGGTCGCGGGGGCGAACACAGATACGCAGTATTTT. Protein sequence: CASSLVAGANTDTQYF.

This clone was counted once. This chain joins TRBV30 and TRBJ2-1; D uncertain. Trimming removed 2 bases from V and 9 bases from J, with 8 bases in between. The CDR3 contains 11 residues. Germline V gene sequence: CDR1 GTSNPN, CDR2 SVGIG (reference sequence). CDR3 sequence: CAWSYTGEQFF. Written as DNA, the CDR3 is TGTGCCTGGAGTTATACGGGTGAGCAGTTCTTC.

This chain joins TRBV2 and TRBJ2-6; D is undetermined. From germline, CDR1 is SNHLY and CDR2 FYNNEI. This CDR3 has 14 amino acids. V gave up 6 bases and J gave up 2 bases, with 8 bases separating them. The CDR3 loop is CASRAGPGANVLTF. DNA for the CDR3: TGTGCCAGCAGGGCAGGCCCTGGGGCCAACGTCCTGACTTTC.

The chain carries TRBV5-4 and TRBJ1-2, with 7 bases that match TRBD1. CDR1 and CDR2 from the germline V gene are SGHNT and YYREEE (reference sequence). Trimming removed 4 bases from V and 1 base from J; junction bases left unmatched: 7. The CDR3 has 15 amino acids. The CDR3 nucleotides are TGTGCCAGCAGCCCCGGACAGGTCCGTAACTATGGCTACACCTTC. Residues: CASSPGQVRNYGYTF.

The chain employs TRBV18 and TRBJ2-3; TRBD1 matches 10 bases. Looked up from germline, CDR1 is KGHSH and CDR2 is LQKENI. The V gene end was trimmed by 4 bases and the J gene end by 3 bases; junction bases not matched to a gene: 7. This CDR3 spans 16 amino acids. The CDR3 sequence: CASSRLDRGTTDTQYF. The CDR3 nucleotides read TGTGCCAGCTCACGTCTGGACAGGGGGACGACAGATACGCAGTATTTT.

The chain joins TRBV28 to TRBJ1-2; 7 bases align to TRBD1. Germline loops: CDR1 MDHEN, CDR2 SYDVKM. Germline trimming cut 8 bases from V and 3 bases from J; bases unmatched to any gene: 6. The CDR3 spans 13 residues. CDR3 in DNA: TGTGCCAGCGCCGGGCAGGGGGACTATGGCTACACCTTC. Translating gives CASAGQGDYGYTF.

The chain is built from TRBV28 and TRBJ1-5; D possibly corresponds to TRBD1 (5 bases). The CDR3 runs to 18 residues. The germline V gene encodes CDR1 MDHEN and CDR2 SYDVKM. V lost 6 bases to trimming and J lost 2 bases, with 23 bases between them. The CDR3 DNA is TGTGCCAGCAGCCACCTGGCCGCGGGGATGGGGGGCAATCAGCCCCAGCATTTT. Its protein product is CASSHLAAGMGGNQPQHF.

The chain employs TRBV15 and TRBJ1-2; D is possibly TRBD1 (5 bases). The length of the CDR3 is 20 residues. The germline V and J ends were trimmed by 4 bases and 9 bases, with 36 bases remaining between them. Germline loops: CDR1 LNHNV, CDR2 YYDKDF (reference sequence). This CDR3 is CATSKDHGGWGGQTAGSYTF. The CDR3 nucleotides read TGTGCCACCAGCAAAGATCATGGGGGGTGGGGTGGACAAACGGCCGGGAGCTACACCTTC.

V and J are TRBV5-5 and TRBJ1-2, with D unresolved. Trimming removed 1 base at V and 8 bases at J, with 15 bases between. The CDR3 is made up of 14 amino acids. Germline CDR1 is SGHKS and CDR2 is YYEKEE (reference sequence). The CDR3 DNA reads as TGTGCCAGCAGCTTGACGGTCGGGGAGGAGGGCTACACCTTC. Residues: CASSLTVGEEGYTF.

This clone was picked up one time. This sequence joins TRBV30 and TRBJ1-2; TRBD1 agrees at 9 bases. V lost 1 base to trimming and J lost 0 bases; unmatched junction nucleotides: 3. This CDR3 is built from 15 residues. Germline values: CDR1 GTSNPN, CDR2 SVGIG (reference sequence). The CDR3 is CAWSAGDRANYGYTF. CDR3 nucleotide sequence: TGTGCCTGGAGTGCAGGGGACAGGGCTAACTATGGCTACACCTTC.

In its sample, this clone was seen a few times. The V and J genes are TRBV6-1 and TRBJ2-7; no reliable D call. The germline gives CDR1 MNHNS, CDR2 SASEGT. V dropped 5 bases and J dropped 1 base, with 12 bases sitting between them. The CDR3 totals 14 residues. CDR3 amino acids: CASSHGGESYEQYF. Written as DNA, the CDR3 is TGTGCCAGCAGTCACGGCGGCGAATCCTACGAGCAGTACTTC.

This clone was recorded once. The rearrangement uses TRBV5-1 and TRBJ1-4; 8 bases map to TRBD1. CDR3 size: 15 residues. The V gene end was trimmed by 2 bases and the J gene end by 5 bases; junction bases not matched to a gene: 5. Germline V gene lookup returns CDR1 SGHRS and CDR2 YFSETQ. CDR3 sequence reads: CASSFMTGVNEKLFF. Written as DNA, the CDR3 is TGCGCCAGCAGCTTCATGACAGGGGTGAATGAAAAACTGTTTTTT.

CDR3 residues: CASSQEKGAGRIQYF. The CDR3 nucleotides are TGCGCCAGCAGCCAAGAGAAGGGGGCGGGGAGGATCCAGTACTTC. The gene calls are TRBV4-3 and TRBJ2-5; TRBD1 is a possible D gene (7 bases). The CDR3 consists of 15 residues. V gave up 0 bases and J gave up 10 bases, with 18 bases separating them. Germline CDR1 LGHNA, CDR2 YSLEER.

The J gene is TRBJ2-7, the V gene TRBV5-1; 9 bases align to TRBD1. This CDR3 region has 15 residues. Germline CDR1 is SGHRS and CDR2 is YFSETQ. With 4 bases clipped from V and 2 bases from J, the junction kept 7 bases outside the gene matches. CDR3 amino acids: CASSARQGEAYEQYF. In nucleotides, the CDR3 is TGCGCCAGCAGCGCCCGACAGGGGGAGGCCTACGAGCAGTACTTC.

This clone showed up just a few times. The CDR3 spells CASRPDTANYGYTF. The DNA of the CDR3 is TGTGCCAGCAGACCTGACACGGCTAACTATGGCTACACCTTC. This sequence joins TRBV6-5 and TRBJ1-2, with D uncertain. Between the trimmed V and J ends, which lost 6 bases and 0 bases, there was a span of 11 bases. The CDR3 runs to 14 residues. The germline gives CDR1 MNHEY, CDR2 SVGAGI.

The V call is TRBV18, the J call TRBJ2-1; 14 positions agree with TRBD2. V lost 8 bases, J lost 6 bases, and 3 bases stayed unmatched. The CDR3 runs to 14 residues. The germline V gene has CDR1 KGHSH and CDR2 LQKENI. Here the CDR3 DNA reads TGTGCCAGCACGGGACTAGCGGGGGCCAATGAGCAGTTCTTC. Its translation: CASTGLAGANEQFF.

The chain carries TRBV30 and TRBJ1-5; 8 nucleotides match TRBD1. V trimming: 5 bases; J trimming: 6 bases; junction bases outside the gene matches: 6. The germline V gene encodes CDR1 GTSNPN and CDR2 SVGIG (reference sequence). The CDR3 has 13 residues. CDR3 protein: CAWASGGSQPQHF. DNA for the CDR3: TGTGCCTGGGCTTCAGGGGGCTCTCAGCCCCAGCATTTT.

The chain couples TRBV11-1 to TRBJ2-1; TRBD1 agrees at 9 bases. After removal of 1 base from V and 10 bases from J, the junction contained 8 bases not matched to a gene. The CDR3 totals 15 residues. The V gene's germline CDR1 is SGHAT and CDR2 FQDESV (reference sequence). The chain's CDR3 is CASSLGAGTGKEQFF. The DNA of the CDR3 is TGTGCCAGCAGCTTAGGGGCCGGGACAGGGAAAGAGCAGTTCTTC. Using reference TRBV11-1 and TRBJ2-1 for the parts outside the CDR3, the full variable domain is EAEVAQSPRYKITEKSQAVAFWCDPISGHATLYWYRQILGQGPELLVQFQDESVVDDSQLPKDRFSAERLKGVDSTLKIQPAELGDSAMYLCASSLGAGTGKEQFFGPGTRLTVL.

V is TRBV7-3 and J is TRBJ2-5; a weak D match, TRBD1 (6 bases). Trimming took off 5 bases at V and 1 base at J, with 11 bases between the two ends. The CDR3 spans 14 residues. Germline CDR1 reads SGHTA; CDR2 reads FQGTGA. CDR3 bases: TGTGCCAGCAGCCAAGGGGGTGCCCAAGAGACCCAGTACTTC. Residues: CASSQGGAQETQYF.